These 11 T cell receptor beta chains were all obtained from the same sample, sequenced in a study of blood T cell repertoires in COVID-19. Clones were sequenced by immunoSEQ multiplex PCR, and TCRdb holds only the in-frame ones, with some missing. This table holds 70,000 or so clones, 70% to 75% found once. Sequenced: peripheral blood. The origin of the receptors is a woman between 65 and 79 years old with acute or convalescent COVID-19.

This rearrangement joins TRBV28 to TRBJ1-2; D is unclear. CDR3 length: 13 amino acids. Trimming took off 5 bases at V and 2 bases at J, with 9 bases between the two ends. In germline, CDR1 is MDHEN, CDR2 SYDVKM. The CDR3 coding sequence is TGTGCCAGCAGTCCCCCCGGGAACTATGGCTACACCTTC. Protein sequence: CASSPPGNYGYTF.

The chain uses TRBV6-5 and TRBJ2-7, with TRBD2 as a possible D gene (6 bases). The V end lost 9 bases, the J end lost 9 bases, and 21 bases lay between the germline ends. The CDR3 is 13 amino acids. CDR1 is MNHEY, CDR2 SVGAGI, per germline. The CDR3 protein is CASRPGLSVGQYF. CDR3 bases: TGTGCCAGTCGCCCGGGACTCTCTGTGGGGCAGTACTTC.

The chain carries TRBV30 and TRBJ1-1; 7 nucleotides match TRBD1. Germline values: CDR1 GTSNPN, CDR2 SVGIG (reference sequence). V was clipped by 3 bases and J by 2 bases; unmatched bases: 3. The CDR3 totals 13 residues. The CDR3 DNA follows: TGTGCCTGGAGCCAGGGGGACAACACTGAAGCTTTCTTT. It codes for CAWSQGDNTEAFF.

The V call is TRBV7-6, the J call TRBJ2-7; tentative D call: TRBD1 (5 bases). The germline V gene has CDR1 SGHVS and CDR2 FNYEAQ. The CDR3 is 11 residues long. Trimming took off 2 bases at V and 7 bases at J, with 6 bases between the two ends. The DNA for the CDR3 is TGTGCCAGCAGCTTACAGGGTGAGCAGTACTTC. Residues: CASSLQGEQYF.

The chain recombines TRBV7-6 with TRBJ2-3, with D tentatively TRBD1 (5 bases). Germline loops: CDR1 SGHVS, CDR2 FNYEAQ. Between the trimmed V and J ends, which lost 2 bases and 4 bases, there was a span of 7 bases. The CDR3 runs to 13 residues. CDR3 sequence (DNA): TGTGCCAGCAGCTTAACAGGAGCAGATACGCAGTATTTT. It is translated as CASSLTGADTQYF.

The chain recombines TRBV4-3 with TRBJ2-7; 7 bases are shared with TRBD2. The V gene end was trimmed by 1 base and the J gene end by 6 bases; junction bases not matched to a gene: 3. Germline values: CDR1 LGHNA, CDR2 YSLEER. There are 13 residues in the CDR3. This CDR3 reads CASSQGTRTEQYF. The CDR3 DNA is TGCGCCAGCAGCCAAGGGACTAGGACCGAGCAGTACTTC.

This CDR3 is CASSADRVSGRTGELFF. CDR3 sequence (DNA): TGTGCCAGTAGTGCAGACAGGGTTTCGGGAAGAACCGGGGAGCTGTTTTTT. This rearrangement joins TRBV19 to TRBJ2-2, with 7 bases matching TRBD1. The trim removed 5 bases at V and 5 bases at J, leaving 14 bases unmatched. This CDR3 region has 17 residues. Germline CDR1 LNHDA, CDR2 SQIVND (reference sequence).

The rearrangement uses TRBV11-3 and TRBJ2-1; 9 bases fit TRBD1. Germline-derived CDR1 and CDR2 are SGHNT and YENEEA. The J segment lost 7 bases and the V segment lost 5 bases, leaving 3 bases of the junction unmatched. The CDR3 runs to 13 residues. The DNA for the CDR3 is TGTGCCAGCAGCCCGACAGGGGGGAATGAGCAGTTCTTC. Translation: CASSPTGGNEQFF.

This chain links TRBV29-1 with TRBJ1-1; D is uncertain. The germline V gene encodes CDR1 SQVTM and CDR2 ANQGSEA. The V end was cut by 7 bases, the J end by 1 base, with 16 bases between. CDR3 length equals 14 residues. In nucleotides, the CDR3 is TGCAGCGCCTCCCCGGCTGGAGGGAACACTGAAGCTTTCTTT. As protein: CSASPAGGNTEAFF. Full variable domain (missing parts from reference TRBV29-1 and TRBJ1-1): SAVISQKPSRDICQRGTSLTIQCQVDSQVTMMFWYRQQPGQSLTLIATANQGSEATYESGFVIDKFPISRPNLTFSTLTVSNMSPEDSSIYLCSASPAGGNTEAFFGQGTRLTVV.

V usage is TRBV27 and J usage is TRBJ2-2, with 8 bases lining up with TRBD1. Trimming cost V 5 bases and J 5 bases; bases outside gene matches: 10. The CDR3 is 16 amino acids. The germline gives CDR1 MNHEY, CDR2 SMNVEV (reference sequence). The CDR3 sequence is CASSPTRTGRTGELFF. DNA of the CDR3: TGTGCCAGCAGTCCGACTCGGACAGGGAGGACCGGGGAGCTGTTTTTT.

The CDR3 sequence is CASSLVSGTGGSEQYF. The CDR3 DNA follows: TGTGCCAGCAGTTTGGTTTCGGGGACAGGGGGTAGTGAGCAGTACTTC. The chain couples TRBV27 to TRBJ2-7; TRBD1 agrees at 11 bases. V lost 3 bases, J lost 7 bases, and 11 bases stayed unmatched. The CDR3 consists of 16 residues. Germline CDR1 is MNHEY and CDR2 is SMNVEV (reference sequence).